This T cell receptor (beta chain) was recovered during a study of sequential checkpoint blockade in melanoma (dated by TCRdb to about 2019). Regarding the study in general: Patients were assigned by 1:1 randomization to either first-line nivolumab followed by ipilimumab (arm A) or ipilimumab followed by nivolumab (arm B). Maintenance nivolumab came after each of the two trial sequences. Points the paper makes about the study in general: Larger, independent patient cohorts are needed to validate the response-prediction model that combines TCR metrics and mutation burden.

This clone was seen a handful of times. This receptor's antigen is unknown. Base qualities were left out, and no much larger clone turns up one base away. TCRbeta CDR3 regions were immunosequenced from genomic DNA with the immunoSEQ Assay. Genomic DNA was amplified by bias-controlled multiplex PCR before high-throughput sequencing. For the original study's pipeline: To quantify the absolute abundance of each unique TCRbeta CDR3 region, the sequences were collapsed and filtered. Clonality was defined as 1 minus Pielou's evenness and was calculated using productive rearrangements only. A previously published method was used to identify clones with significantly greater frequencies in on-treatment samples than in baseline samples. Sourced from immuneACCESS, this table was stored by TCRdb with only in-frame sequences that have V and J called. A share of the clones is absent; for the studies checked, an unresolved V gene accounts for under half, and the remainder has no known explanation. D and trimming come from the DNA, and the V and J calls and clone size come from that table. Across this sample there are 25,000 to 30,000 clones, with nearly 85% seen only once. The top ten clonotypes cover 17% of the sample.

Taken with the paper, the label for treatment or condition translates to: randomized to nivolumab then ipilimumab (arm A) or the reverse (arm B). Prior DNA-damaging chemotherapy had not been received by any trial patient. A FACS Aria II flow cytometer was used to sort live CD3+CD8+ cells that were negative for CD19 and CD56 from thawed PBMCs. CheckMate 064, a randomized, open-label phase II trial of sequential checkpoint blockade, was the source of the samples, all of which came from patients with melanoma. Leukapheresis was used to collect peripheral blood mononuclear cells, which were then purified with Ficoll-Paque and frozen in human serum with roughly 9% DMSO. Right after sorting, the blood CD3+CD8+ cells were verified to be >98% pure, and DNA extraction followed. CDR1 and CDR2 are read off the germline V gene as MNHEY and SVGAGI. The germline ends are 7 bases apart after V is trimmed by 5 bases and J by 0 bases. From the cysteine through the phenylalanine, the CDR3 covers 14 amino acids. CDR3 DNA is the only sequence kept; it has 42 bases, read in frame from the first base.

This clonotype originated in a human donor with melanoma. Here the sequenced sample was CD8+ T cells sorted from blood (inferred from file names), taken from a patient given nivolumab and ipilimumab in sequence. The rearrangement combines TRBV6-5 with TRBJ2-2, with the D gene call left open. In nucleotides, the sequence is TGTGCCAGCAGTCGATCGGCGAACACCGGGGAGCTGTTTTTT. Its amino acids are CASSRSANTGELFF.